This T cell receptor beta chain was found in a study of cytotoxic CD8 clonotypes in ibrutinib-treated CLL. Whole-study context: The patient breakdown showed ten to eleven relapsed/refractory and under 16 treatment-naive cases, with some 17 IGHV unmutated.

This CDR3 region has 16 residues. The junction had 9 bases not matched to a gene; V was cut back by 3 bases and J by 7 bases. The germline CDR1 and CDR2 sequences are MGHRA and YSYEKL. The assay was immunoSEQ multiplex PCR, and TCRdb's table has in-frame clones only and misses some. The profile shows hundreds of thousands of clones, 60% to 75% of them singletons. This TCR came from a human donor with chronic lymphocytic leukemia. The V gene is TRBV4-1, the J gene TRBJ2-1; 10 nucleotides match TRBD2. The material sequenced was PBMCs, taken after 24 months of ibrutinib treatment. CDR3 protein: CASSHLLAGLGNEQFF. The CDR3 DNA sequence: TGCGCCAGCAGCCACCTACTAGCGGGGCTGGGGAATGAGCAGTTCTTC.